Listed here are 28 T cell receptor beta chains from one sample, sequenced in a study of CD8+ T cells in alopecia areata. Extracted RNA was reverse transcribed, and the resulting cDNA served as sequencing template. Libraries were prepared by immunoSEQ multiplex PCR; TCRdb keeps only in-frame clonotypes and omits some of them. The data contain 160,000 or so clones, approximately 65% of them singletons. The specimen comprised CD8+ T cells sorted from blood, sampled at week 0. Source of these receptors: a human donor with alopecia areata.

The chain has TRBV15 and TRBJ2-7; TRBD2 might be the D (5 bases). This CDR3 comprises 14 residues. The V end was cut by 0 bases, the J end by 2 bases, with 8 bases between. In germline, CDR1 is LNHNV, CDR2 YYDKDF (reference sequence). CDR3 sequence reads: CATSREDSTYEQYF. For the CDR3, the DNA is TGTGCCACCAGCAGAGAGGACTCAACCTACGAGCAGTACTTC. Filled out from reference TRBV15 and TRBJ2-7, the complete variable domain reads DAMVIQNPRYQVTQFGKPVTLSCSQTLNHNVMYWYQQKSSQAPKLLFHYYDKDFNNEADTPDNFQSRRPNTSFCFLDIRSPGLGDTAMYLCATSREDSTYEQYFGPGTRLTVT.

V is TRBV30 and J is TRBJ2-5; D might be TRBD2 (5 bases). The J call may not be correct, given that the DNA end is closer to TRBJ2-7. Germline V gene sequence: CDR1 GTSNPN, CDR2 SVGIG (reference sequence). The CDR3 totals 11 residues. The CDR3 sequence is CAATGTYEQYF. Written as DNA, the CDR3 is TGTGCCGCGACCGGGACCTACGAGCAGTACTTC.

This rearrangement joins TRBV30 to TRBJ2-7; 12 bases map to TRBD2. The CDR3 totals 15 residues. The germline gives CDR1 GTSNPN, CDR2 SVGIG (reference sequence). J was trimmed by 10 bases and V by 2 bases; bases with no gene match: 12. Written as DNA, the CDR3 is TGTGCCTGGAGTAAAACCGGGACTAGCGGGTTAAAACAGTACTTC. It yields the protein CAWSKTGTSGLKQYF.

This clone has only a few counts. The chain links TRBV5-1 to TRBJ1-2; a possible D gene is TRBD1 (5 bases). The CDR3 length is 14 residues. Germline V gene lookup returns CDR1 SGHRS and CDR2 YFSETQ. V lost 5 bases and J 5 bases, leaving 16 bases between the germline ends. The CDR3 protein is CASRSELKGYGYTF. CDR3 nucleotide sequence: TGCGCCAGCAGATCCGAACTCAAGGGGTATGGCTACACCTTC.

This clone occurred a few times. The rearrangement links TRBV6-4 to TRBJ2-7, with 9 nucleotides matching TRBD2. The ends lost 9 bases at V and 3 bases at J; junction bases unmatched: 9. CDR1 and CDR2 (germline): MRHNA, SNTAGT. The CDR3 contains 14 residues. Here the CDR3 reads CASMMAGGYYEQYF. CDR3 DNA: TGTGCCAGTATGATGGCGGGGGGGTACTACGAGCAGTACTTC.

V is TRBV30 and J is TRBJ2-7; D uncertain. Germline values: CDR1 GTSNPN, CDR2 SVGIG (reference sequence). V lost 5 bases and J lost 3, with 11 bases in between. CDR3 length: 12 amino acids. CDR3 in amino acids: CAWEADRYEQYF. The CDR3 DNA reads TGTGCCTGGGAGGCAGACCGCTACGAGCAGTACTTC.

The J gene is TRBJ1-5, the V gene TRBV4-1; tentative D call: TRBD1 (6 bases). Germline-derived CDR1 and CDR2 are MGHRA and YSYEKL. The CDR3 spans 15 residues. The ends were cut back, 0 bases at V and 6 bases at J, with 12 bases in the middle. The CDR3 here is CASSQDLGASQPQHF. CDR3 in DNA: TGCGCCAGCAGCCAAGATCTGGGGGCGAGTCAGCCCCAGCATTTT.

The CDR3 DNA follows: TGTGCCAGCAGCTTATTGGGTTTAGATGAGCAGTTCTTC. This encodes CASSLLGLDEQFF. The chain is built from TRBV7-9 and TRBJ2-1; D remains ambiguous. The CDR3 loop spans 13 amino acids. From germline, CDR1 is SEHNR and CDR2 FQNEAQ (reference sequence). The V gene lost 2 bases and the J gene lost 8 bases, with 10 bases spanning the gap.

This clone was seen a handful of times. CDR3 residues: CASSIGGSLNTEAFF. The CDR3 DNA sequence: TGTGCCAGTAGTATAGGGGGCAGCCTGAACACTGAAGCTTTCTTT. The chain employs TRBV19 and TRBJ1-1; a possible D gene is TRBD1 (5 bases). CDR1 and CDR2 (germline): LNHDA, SQIVND (reference sequence). The V and J ends lost 1 base and 0 bases respectively, with 9 bases between them. The CDR3 contains 15 residues.

The chain's CDR3 is CSVEGWGQNNYGYTF. CDR3 bases: TGCAGCGTTGAAGGTTGGGGGCAGAACAACTATGGCTACACCTTC. The rearrangement joins TRBV29-1 to TRBJ1-2, with D possibly matching TRBD1 (6 bases). Germline V lookup: CDR1 SQVTM, CDR2 ANQGSEA. Trimming took off 1 base at V and 2 bases at J, with 14 bases between the two ends. This CDR3 contains 15 residues.

This clone was seen more than once but under ten times. This chain joins TRBV27 and TRBJ2-7; tentative D call: TRBD2 (5 bases). The CDR3 is 13 amino acids. The germline V gene encodes CDR1 MNHEY and CDR2 SMNVEV (reference sequence). V shed 10 bases and J shed 5 bases, with 18 bases lying between them. Here the CDR3 DNA reads TGTGCCACCGCCCGGGGTCCACGAAACGAGCAGTACTTC. Translated, it gives CATARGPRNEQYF.

The V call is TRBV5-1, the J call TRBJ2-1; no reliable D call. Germline lookup yields CDR1 SGHRS and CDR2 YFSETQ. V dropped 3 bases and J dropped 4 bases, with 5 bases sitting between them. This CDR3 comprises 12 residues. DNA of the CDR3: TGCGCCAGCAGCTCGGAATACAATGAGCAGTTCTTC. This sequence encodes CASSSEYNEQFF.

This clone turned up a few times. The chain has TRBV4-1 and TRBJ2-5; D gene uncertain. Trimming pared 0 bases from V and 1 base from J, leaving 9 bases between. This CDR3 is built from 15 residues. Germline V lookup: CDR1 MGHRA, CDR2 YSYEKL. CDR3: CASSQDLTPQETQYF. CDR3 nucleotides: TGCGCCAGCAGCCAAGATCTAACACCCCAAGAGACCCAGTACTTC.

Remarks on this clone: The sample has other DNA sequences that encode this CDR3 too. This sequence joins TRBV2 and TRBJ2-5, with 7 bases lining up with TRBD1. The germline V gene has CDR1 SNHLY and CDR2 FYNNEI. The CDR3 covers 15 residues. V trimming: 4 bases; J trimming: 4 bases; junction bases outside the gene matches: 9. The CDR3 is CASSVRDRAPETQYF. Written as DNA, the CDR3 is TGTGCCAGCAGTGTTCGCGACAGGGCCCCAGAGACCCAGTACTTC.

The chain is built from TRBV4-1 and TRBJ1-5; no firm D call. Germline V gene sequence: CDR1 MGHRA, CDR2 YSYEKL. V shed 1 base and J shed 7 bases, with 8 bases lying between them. The CDR3 is made up of 13 amino acids. This CDR3 is CASSQVAGQPQHF. As DNA, the CDR3 is TGCGCCAGCAGCCAAGTGGCGGGCCAGCCCCAGCATTTT.

This clone was seen once. V gene TRBV5-6 combines with J gene TRBJ2-7, with D perhaps matching TRBD2 (6 bases). V was trimmed by 5 bases and J by 6 bases, leaving 12 bases between them. Germline V gene data show CDR1 as SGHDT and CDR2 as YYEEEE. The CDR3 contains 12 residues. As DNA, the CDR3 is TGTGCCAGCAGACGGGTGGGGGGCGAGCAGTACTTC. Translation: CASRRVGGEQYF.

The rearrangement links TRBV30 to TRBJ2-3, with no clear D. In germline, CDR1 is GTSNPN, CDR2 SVGIG (reference sequence). The CDR3 has 12 residues. V was trimmed by 4 bases and J by 4 bases, leaving 9 bases between them. The chain's CDR3 is CAWTGSADTQYF. DNA of the CDR3: TGTGCCTGGACAGGATCCGCAGATACGCAGTATTTT.

The genes are TRBV5-8 and TRBJ2-1, with D tentatively TRBD1 (6 bases). The CDR3 spans 16 residues. CDR1 SGHTS and CDR2 YDEGEE come from the germline V gene. The V end lost 0 bases, the J end lost 0 bases, and 10 bases lay between the germline ends. CDR3 loop: CASSLGPDSSYNEQFF. The CDR3 nucleotides are TGTGCCAGCAGCTTGGGTCCGGACAGCTCCTACAATGAGCAGTTCTTC. Full variable domain (missing parts from reference TRBV5-8 and TRBJ2-1): EAGVTQSPTHLIKTRGQQATLRCSPISGHTSVYWYQQALGLGLQFLLWYDEGEERNRGNFPPRFSGRQFPNYSSELNVNALELEDSALYLCASSLGPDSSYNEQFFGPGTRLTVL.

This clone appeared a few times. CDR3 sequence reads: CASSRGDEWANVLTF. The CDR3 DNA is TGTGCCAGCAGCCGGGGTGATGAATGGGCCAACGTCCTGACTTTC. The chain uses TRBV7-9 and TRBJ2-6, with a tentative D call TRBD2 (5 bases). The V end was cut by 5 bases, the J end by 5 bases, with 13 bases between. CDR1 and CDR2 from the germline V gene are SEHNR and FQNEAQ (reference sequence). The CDR3 extends over 15 amino acids.

This chain uses TRBV29-1 with TRBJ1-1; 7 positions agree with TRBD1. J gave up 3 bases and V 7 bases, and 14 bases lay outside the gene matches. Germline CDR1 reads SQVTM; CDR2 reads ANQGSEA. The CDR3 contains 15 residues. The CDR3, as DNA: TGCAGCGCCCCGGGGAGGGGGCGGCGTGACACTGAAGCTTTCTTT. Amino acids: CSAPGRGRRDTEAFF.

V is TRBV4-1 and J is TRBJ2-6; no definite D call. V lost 1 base and J lost 2, with 15 bases in between. Germline CDR1 MGHRA, CDR2 YSYEKL. The CDR3 has 18 residues. The CDR3 nucleotides read TGCGCCAGCAGCCAAGGGGTGGTGTCAGGCCCTGGGGCCAACGTCCTGACTTTC. This sequence encodes CASSQGVVSGPGANVLTF.

This chain links TRBV29-1 with TRBJ2-1; 7 nucleotides agree with TRBD2. The CDR3 is 11 residues long. Germline V lookup: CDR1 SQVTM, CDR2 ANQGSEA. V trimming: 8 bases; J trimming: 8 bases; junction bases outside the gene matches: 6. DNA for the CDR3: TGCAGCCTAGGCGGGGGTGATGAGCAGTTCTTC. Translated: CSLGGGDEQFF.

The chain joins TRBV7-9 to TRBJ2-7; D gene unclear. This CDR3 is 13 amino acids long. V dropped 5 bases and J dropped 2 bases, with 10 bases sitting between them. The germline CDR1 and CDR2 sequences are SEHNR and FQNEAQ (reference sequence). DNA of the CDR3: TGTGCCAGCAGCCCCCCCCGGGCCTACGAGCAGTACTTC. Its translation: CASSPPRAYEQYF. Complete variable domain (other parts from reference TRBV7-9 and TRBJ2-7): DTGVSQNPRHKITKRGQNVTFRCDPISEHNRLYWYRQTLGQGPEFLTYFQNEAQLEKSRLLSDRFSAERPKGSFSTLEIQRTEQGDSAMYLCASSPPRAYEQYFGPGTRLTVT.

The chain couples TRBV27 to TRBJ1-2; TRBD1 might be the D (6 bases). Germline V CDR1 and CDR2: MNHEY, SMNVEV (reference sequence). The V end lost 6 bases, the J end lost 8 bases, and 13 bases lay between the germline ends. CDR3 length: 12 residues. CDR3 nucleotide sequence: TGTGCCAGCAGCTCAACAGGGAACGGCTACACCTTC. Amino acids: CASSSTGNGYTF.

The genes are TRBV19 and TRBJ1-4; D is undetermined. With 10 bases removed from V and 5 bases from J, the gap between germline ends came to 17 bases. The CDR3 length is 14 residues. The germline gives CDR1 LNHDA, CDR2 SQIVND (reference sequence). The CDR3, as DNA: TGTGCCACAACCGGACCCGCCCGGAATGAAAAACTGTTTTTT. Protein sequence: CATTGPARNEKLFF.

This clone was counted between two and nine times. For the CDR3, the DNA is TGTGCCAGCAGTCCCACGTTAGCCGGGGAGCTGTTTTTT. It yields the protein CASSPTLAGELFF. The chain employs TRBV27 and TRBJ2-2; D is ambiguous. This CDR3 is built from 13 residues. V lost 5 bases, J lost 6 bases, and 10 bases lay in between. Per germline, CDR1 MNHEY and CDR2 SMNVEV (reference sequence).

The rearrangement joins TRBV6-1 to TRBJ2-5, with 8 bases matching TRBD2. With V trimmed by 6 bases and J by 7 bases, 25 bases remained unmatched. CDR1 is MNHNS and CDR2 is SASEGT in the germline V gene. The CDR3 totals 19 residues. As DNA, the CDR3 is TGTGCCAGCAGCGAACAAGGGAGGTCGGGTAGCGGGGAGTTCCGGACCCAGTACTTC. Encoded protein: CASSEQGRSGSGEFRTQYF.

This chain connects TRBV28 to TRBJ1-5; a possible D gene is TRBD1 (5 bases). This CDR3 spans 15 amino acids. V dropped 2 bases and J dropped 1 base, with 9 bases sitting between them. CDR1 is MDHEN and CDR2 is SYDVKM in the germline V gene. As DNA, the CDR3 is TGTGCCAGCAGTTTACCCGACAGAAGCAATCAGCCCCAGCATTTT. Translation gives CASSLPDRSNQPQHF.